This T cell receptor beta chain came from a study of cytomegalovirus exposure and HLA in healthy donors. V lost 2 bases and J 1 base, leaving 17 bases between the germline ends. Germline V CDR1 and CDR2: PRHDT, FYEKMQ (reference sequence). The CDR3 is made up of 17 amino acids. The PCR contained 60 Vbeta and 13 Jbeta primers. TCRdb's table, derived via immunoSEQ multiplex PCR, lists solely in-frame clones and lacks some. The data show 75,000 to 90,000 clones, roughly 77% seen once. The V call is TRBV13, the J call TRBJ1-1; tentatively, D is TRBD1 (6 bases). Material: PBMCs. The clonotype originates from a man aged 60 to 69 in good health and CMV-seronegative. The chain's CDR3 is CASSLIGLRGKNTEAFF. DNA for the CDR3: TGTGCCAGCAGCTTAATTGGGCTGAGGGGGAAGAACACTGAAGCTTTCTTT.